The following is a T cell receptor beta chain sequence with its context. This entry is derived from a study of resident and recirculating memory T cells in vitiligo. Using immunoSEQ multiplex PCR, the repertoire was profiled, and TCRdb retains in-frame clones only, with some absent. The sample contains 70,000 to 85,000 clones, about nine tenths of which appear only once. No change in lesions over the prior 6 months defined stable disease. V shed 0 bases, J shed 9 bases, and the junction held 4 bases outside the gene matches. The CDR3 extends over 15 amino acids. Germline CDR1 reads SGDLS; CDR2 reads YYNGEE.

The gene calls are TRBV9 and TRBJ2-1; 12 nucleotides match TRBD2. The material sequenced was blood. This TCR was sampled from a male donor with vitiligo. CDR3 DNA: TGTGCCAGCAGCGTAGGATCTAGCGGGGGGGGTGAGCAGTTCTTC. Residues: CASSVGSSGGGEQFF.